This entry describes one TCR beta chain. The authors' processing: Estimation of nucleated cell counts was performed using reference gene primer amplification. Sequenced by immunoSEQ multiplex PCR; TCRdb stores in-frame clones only, minus some. V, J and clone size were drawn from that table, and D and trimming were deduced from the DNA. The table includes 180,000 or so clones, 75% to 90% detected once. This record comes from a study of blood T cell repertoires in COVID-19. In the study overall: Acute and convalescent COVID-19 samples came from the United States, Italy and Spain. PBMCs, B-cell-depleted T cells, or T cells provided the cDNA or gDNA that made up the material.

The ends lost 6 bases at V and 4 bases at J; junction bases unmatched: 9. The germline V gene has CDR1 MDHEN and CDR2 SYDVKM. This CDR3 has 15 residues. The chain combines TRBV28 with TRBJ2-1; 7 bases fit TRBD2. The sequence came from a woman in her fifties or sixties with acute or convalescent COVID-19. Sequencing used peripheral blood. CDR3 sequence (DNA): TGTGCCAGCAGGGCGGGACTAACTCTATACAATGAGCAGTTCTTC. Residues: CASRAGLTLYNEQFF. Drawing the rest from reference TRBV28 and TRBJ2-1, the complete variable domain is DVKVTQSSRYLVKRTGEKVFLECVQDMDHENMFWYRQDPGLGLRLIYFSYDVKMKEKGDIPEGYSVSREKKERFSLILESASTNQTSMYLCASRAGLTLYNEQFFGPGTRLTVL.